This TCR beta chain was profiled in a study of shared clonotypes between healthy human individuals. To note about this clone: Its antigen remains unidentified.

V was pared by 2 bases and J by 4 bases, with 14 bases between. Germline V lookup: CDR1 MNHEY, CDR2 SVGAGI. The CDR3 spans 16 residues. The method was immunoSEQ multiplex PCR; TCRdb's version includes in-frame clones alone and lacks a portion of them. The data show more than 500,000 clones, around 95% seen once. The study, taken as a whole, reports: Incomplete sequencing of sorted subsets was indicated by rarefaction despite large depth.

The J gene is TRBJ2-2, the V gene TRBV6-5, with D possibly TRBD2 on 6 matching bases. Material for sequencing was naive CD4+ T cells sorted from blood. Stated subset: CD45RA+ positively selected. The origin of this receptor is a woman under 40 in good health. CDR3 nucleotide sequence: TGTGCCAGCAGTTACGGGGAGGTCGGGGCCACCGGGGAGCTGTTTTTT. As protein: CASSYGEVGATGELFF.